The entry below describes one TCR beta chain. Its antigen is still unknown. Sample time point: late sampling 161 to 241 days after vaccination in three convalescent patients. Specified treatment: roughly nine-day PBMC culture with coronavirus spike peptide pools or control peptides (ViraFEST assay). ViraFEST stimulated the growth of antigen-specific T cells using peptide pools and subsequently profiled their TCRs by sequencing. The data are from a study of vaccination and CD4 T cells after COVID-19. Turning to the study itself: After vaccination, three convalescent patients were sampled at day 14 and at days 161 to 241. The peptides that stimulated the cells were overlapping spike peptides from SARS-CoV-2, HCoV-NL63, HCoV-OC43 and HCoV-229E.

Study observations and caveats: SARS-CoV-2-reactive clonotype medians increased from roughly 19 to 38, not significantly.

Oncomine TCR Beta short-read sequencing was applied to DNA from cultured CD4+ T cells. TCRdb re-analysed the PCR reads in MiXCR, keeping a single row per CDR3 protein. The top ten clones hold about 7.1% of a sample with about 25,000 distinct CDR3 sequences, 28% of them seen once. CDR3 length: 15 amino acids. V was clipped by 5 bases and J by 2 bases, with 16 bases between them. CDR1 and CDR2 from the germline V gene are MDHEN and SYDVKM. Sample: CD4+ T cells from blood, cultured in vitro, taken about 7 months after SARS-CoV-2 vaccination. The chain links TRBV28 to TRBJ2-7, with D possibly TRBD2 on 5 matching bases. The TCR was taken from a human donor who had recovered from COVID-19. CDR3 nucleotides: TGTGCCAGCAGTGCCAGCGGACCGCCCGCCTACGAGCAGTACTTC. Its protein is CASSASGPPAYEQYF.